This TCR beta chain was sequenced for a study of radiotherapy plus CTLA-4 blockade in lung cancer. Study context: For 18% of patients, objective responses occurred, and roughly 31% had disease control.

TCRdb keeps only in-frame clones here, not all; method: immunoSEQ multiplex PCR. The top ten clones hold about 14% of a sample with about 88,000 clones, about two thirds of them seen once. Study outcomes and limitations: An expansion of tumor-derived TCR clones occurred in blood after radiotherapy plus ipilimumab. Interferon-beta, together with early blood T cell clone dynamics, reportedly best predicted response.

The CDR3 sequence is 13 residues long. Germline-derived CDR1 and CDR2 are SGDLS and YYNGEE. Deletions cut 6 bases from V and 5 bases from J, with 14 bases between. Turning to this clone: The antigen remains unidentified.

It was focal radiation plus CTLA-4 blockade with ipilimumab that patients with chemo-refractory metastatic non-small-cell lung cancer received. This TCR was recovered from a human donor with non-small cell lung cancer that progressed on radiotherapy plus ipilimumab. The chain joins TRBV9 to TRBJ2-5, with D unresolved. Specimen: peripheral blood, collected from a patient treated with radiotherapy plus ipilimumab. CDR3 sequence: CASTRGGDETQYF. The CDR3 nucleotides are TGTGCCAGCACCAGAGGTGGGGATGAGACCCAGTACTTC.